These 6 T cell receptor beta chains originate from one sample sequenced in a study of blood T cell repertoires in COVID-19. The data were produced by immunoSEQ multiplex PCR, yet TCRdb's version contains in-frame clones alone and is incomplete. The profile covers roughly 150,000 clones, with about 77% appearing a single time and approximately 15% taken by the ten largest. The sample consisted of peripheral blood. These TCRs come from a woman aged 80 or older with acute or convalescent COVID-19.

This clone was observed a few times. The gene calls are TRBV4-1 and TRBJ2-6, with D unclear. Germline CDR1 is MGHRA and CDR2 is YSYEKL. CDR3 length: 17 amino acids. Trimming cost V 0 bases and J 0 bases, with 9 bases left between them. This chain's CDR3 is CASSQEPPGSGANVLTF. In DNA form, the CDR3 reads TGCGCCAGCAGCCAAGAGCCGCCGGGCTCTGGGGCCAACGTCCTGACTTTC.

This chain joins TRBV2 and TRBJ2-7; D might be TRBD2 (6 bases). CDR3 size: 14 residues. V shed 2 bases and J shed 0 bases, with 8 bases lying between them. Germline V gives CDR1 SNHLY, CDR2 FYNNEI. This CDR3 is CASSERGLSYEQYF. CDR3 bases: TGTGCCAGCAGTGAAAGGGGACTCTCCTACGAGCAGTACTTC.

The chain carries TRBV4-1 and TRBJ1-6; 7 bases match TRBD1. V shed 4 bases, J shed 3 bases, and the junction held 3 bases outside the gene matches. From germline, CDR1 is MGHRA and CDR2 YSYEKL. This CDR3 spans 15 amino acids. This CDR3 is CASSPGQDYNSPLHF. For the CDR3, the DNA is TGCGCCAGCAGCCCTGGACAGGACTATAATTCACCCCTCCACTTT.

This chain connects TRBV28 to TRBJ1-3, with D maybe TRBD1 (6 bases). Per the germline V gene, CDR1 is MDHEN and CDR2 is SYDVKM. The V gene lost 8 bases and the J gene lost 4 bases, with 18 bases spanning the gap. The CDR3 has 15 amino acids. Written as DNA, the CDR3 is TGTGCCAGCCTTCGGGACACTTCCAGGGGAAACACCATATATTTT. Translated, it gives CASLRDTSRGNTIYF.

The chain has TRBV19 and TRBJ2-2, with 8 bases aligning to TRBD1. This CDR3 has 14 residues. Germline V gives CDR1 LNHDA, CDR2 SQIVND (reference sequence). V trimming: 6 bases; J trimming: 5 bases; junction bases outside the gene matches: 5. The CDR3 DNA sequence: TGTGCCAGTAGAACCCGGACAGGGACCGGGGAGCTGTTTTTT. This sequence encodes CASRTRTGTGELFF.

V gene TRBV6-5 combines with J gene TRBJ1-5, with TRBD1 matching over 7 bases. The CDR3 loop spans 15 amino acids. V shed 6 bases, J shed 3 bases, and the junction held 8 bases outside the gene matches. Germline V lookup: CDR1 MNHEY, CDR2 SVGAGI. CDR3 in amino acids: CASRVDRVHNQPQHF. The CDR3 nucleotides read TGTGCCAGCAGGGTTGACAGGGTACACAATCAGCCCCAGCATTTT.